The present T cell receptor beta chain was sequenced within a study of cytomegalovirus exposure and HLA in healthy donors. The PCR used 60 Vbeta and 13 Jbeta primers. This table comes from immunoSEQ multiplex PCR, and its TCRdb copy is limited to in-frame clones, with some not included. The sample contains about 120,000 clones, around three quarters of which appear only once. Study-level points and caveats: A later analysis reportedly found fewer N-insertions in an Asian-associated ancestry cluster than the approximately 670-donor mean. Certain indistinguishable V segments, among them TRBV6-2 and TRBV6-3, were excluded. Links to common viral pathogens appeared, in a later analysis, for several of the most significant clusters. Despite most TCR sequences being rare, some public TCRs occurred in many donors.

A remark on this clone: As yet, its antigen is unknown.

Germline V gene sequence: CDR1 SGHNT, CDR2 YYREEE (reference sequence). V lost 4 bases and J lost 8; bases outside the gene matches: 11. This CDR3 has 16 amino acids. The V gene is TRBV5-4, the J gene TRBJ2-3; 12 bases line up with TRBD1. Sequences were obtained from PBMCs. The sequence was obtained from a man aged 30 to 45 in good health and CMV-seropositive. The CDR3 DNA sequence: TGTGCCAGCAGCCCACTCCGGGACAGGGGGCCTATTACGCAGTATTTT. Translated: CASSPLRDRGPITQYF.